The 9 T cell receptor beta chains below were found in one sample sequenced in a study of T cells in localized non-small cell lung cancer. TCRdb keeps only in-frame clones here, not all; method: immunoSEQ multiplex PCR. The sample carries about 17,000 clones, around 88% recorded once. The source material was peripheral blood, sampled before any cancer treatment. The receptors were sampled from a male donor aged 60 or over with stage III lung adenocarcinoma.

The V gene is TRBV6-5, the J gene TRBJ1-1, with 8 bases aligning to TRBD1. Germline V gene data show CDR1 as MNHEY and CDR2 as SVGAGI. The junction had 10 bases not matched to a gene; V was cut back by 6 bases and J by 4 bases. The CDR3 covers 15 residues. The CDR3 region is CASRSRQGMGTEAFF. The CDR3, as DNA: TGTGCCAGCAGATCCCGACAGGGGATGGGCACTGAAGCTTTCTTT.

The chain carries TRBV10-3 and TRBJ2-3, with TRBD1 matching over 10 bases. V was clipped by 2 bases and J by 3 bases; unmatched bases: 8. Germline CDR1 reads ENHRY; CDR2 reads SYGVKD. The CDR3 consists of 17 residues. CDR3 bases: TGTGCCATCAGTGAGGGGACAGGGGTGTTGGCGACAGATACGCAGTATTTT. Its protein is CAISEGTGVLATDTQYF.

The chain recombines TRBV6-5 with TRBJ2-1; D uncertain. CDR1 and CDR2 from the germline V gene are MNHEY and SVGAGI. The CDR3 loop spans 10 amino acids. V dropped 8 bases and J dropped 11 bases, with 10 bases sitting between them. The DNA of the CDR3 is TGTGCCAGCTCCACTACAAAGCAGTTCTTC. This encodes CASSTTKQFF.

By share, this clone ranks as medium-sized. The J gene is TRBJ1-6, the V gene TRBV6-1; the D gene is possibly TRBD1 (5 bases). V shed 1 base and J shed 6 bases, with 13 bases lying between them. Germline V CDR1 and CDR2: MNHNS, SASEGT. This CDR3 is built from 16 residues. For the CDR3, the DNA is TGTGCCAGCAGTGAAGTTCCGGGGGTACTTAATTCACCCCTCCACTTT. Encoded protein: CASSEVPGVLNSPLHF.

The gene calls are TRBV7-8 and TRBJ2-5; no definite D call. Trimming removed 1 base from V and 2 bases from J, with 11 bases in between. The CDR3 has 15 residues. Germline CDR1 SGHVS, CDR2 FQNEAQ. The chain's CDR3 is CASSLGSSLQETQYF. The CDR3 coding sequence is TGTGCCAGCAGCTTAGGTTCGTCTCTTCAAGAGACCCAGTACTTC.

Note on this clone: One end of the junction fails to match germline, which may point to a read error. The J gene is TRBJ1-2, the V gene TRBV7-7; D is ambiguous. The CDR3 runs to 14 residues. Germline CDR1 reads SSHAT; CDR2 reads FNYEAQ (reference sequence). Written as DNA, the CDR3 is TGTGCTAGCAGCTTAGACCCGGGTCCCTATGGCTACACCTTC. Translating it yields CASSLDPGPYGYTF.

The V call is TRBV6-6, the J call TRBJ1-1, with a weak D call TRBD1 (5 bases). V was cut by 2 bases and J by 6 bases, with 16 bases left in between. Germline lookup yields CDR1 MNHNY and CDR2 SVGAGI (reference sequence). The CDR3 covers 15 residues. The CDR3 here is CASSYTGQGEPEAFF. Written as DNA, the CDR3 is TGTGCCAGCAGTTACACCGGGCAGGGAGAGCCTGAAGCTTTCTTT.

The CDR3 reads CASSQTVAGGTDTQYF. The CDR3 nucleotides are TGTGCCAGCAGCCAAACTGTAGCGGGGGGCACAGATACGCAGTATTTT. This rearrangement joins TRBV9 to TRBJ2-3; 9 bases are shared with TRBD2. Unmatched junction bases numbered 7, after V lost 4 bases and J lost 1 base. CDR3 length: 16 residues. Per the germline V gene, CDR1 is SGDLS and CDR2 is YYNGEE.

The V gene is TRBV5-4, the J gene TRBJ2-1; D uncertain. Trimming shortened V by 0 bases and J by 9 bases, and 4 bases separated the two germline ends. The CDR3 loop spans 11 amino acids. The germline V gene encodes CDR1 SGHNT and CDR2 YYREEE (reference sequence). The CDR3 sequence: CASSLGLEQFF. The CDR3 bases are TGTGCCAGCAGCTTGGGGCTTGAGCAGTTCTTC.